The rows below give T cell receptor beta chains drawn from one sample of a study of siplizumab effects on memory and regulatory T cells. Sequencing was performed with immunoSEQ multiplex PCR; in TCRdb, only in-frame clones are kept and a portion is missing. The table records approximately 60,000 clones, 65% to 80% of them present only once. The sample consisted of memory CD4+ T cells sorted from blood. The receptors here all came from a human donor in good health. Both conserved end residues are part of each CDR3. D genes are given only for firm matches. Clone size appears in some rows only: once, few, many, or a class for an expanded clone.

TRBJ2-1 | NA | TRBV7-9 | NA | CASSLEGATHEQFF | TGTGCCAGCAGCTTAGAGGGCGCCACCCATGAGCAGTTCTTC
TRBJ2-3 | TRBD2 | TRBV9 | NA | CASSSYTSGGITDTQYF | TGTGCCAGCAGTTCCTATACTAGCGGGGGGATCACAGATACGCAGTATTTT
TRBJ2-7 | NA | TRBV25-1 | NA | CASSEDTGHSPYEQYF | TGTGCCAGCAGTGAAGATACAGGGCATTCCCCCTACGAGCAGTACTTC
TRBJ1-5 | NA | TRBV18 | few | CASSPGMGNQPQHF | TGTGCCAGCTCACCGGGCATGGGCAATCAGCCCCAGCATTTT
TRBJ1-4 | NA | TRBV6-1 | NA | CASKGLVREKLFF | TGTGCCAGCAAAGGTCTGGTGAGGGAAAAACTGTTTTTT
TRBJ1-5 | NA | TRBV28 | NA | CASSPPMRQGIYQPQHF | TGTGCCAGCAGTCCGCCTATGCGTCAGGGAATCTACCAGCCCCAGCATTTT
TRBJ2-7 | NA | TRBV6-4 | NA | CASRLDSRSYEQYF | TGTGCCAGCAGGCTGGACAGCCGGTCCTACGAGCAGTACTTC
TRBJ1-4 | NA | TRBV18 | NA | CASSQLARGFNEKLFF | TGTGCCAGCTCCCAGCTAGCGCGGGGGTTCAATGAAAAACTGTTTTTT
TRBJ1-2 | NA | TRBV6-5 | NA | CASISGYGYTF | TGTGCCAGCATAAGCGGCTATGGCTACACCTTC
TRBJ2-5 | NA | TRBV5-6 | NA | CASSSAGGETQYF | TGTGCCAGCAGCTCGGCCGGGGGAGAGACCCAGTACTTC
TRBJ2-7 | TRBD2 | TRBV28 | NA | CASSRHPGTSGASYEQYF | TGTGCCAGCAGCCGACACCCCGGGACTAGCGGGGCCTCCTACGAGCAGTACTTC
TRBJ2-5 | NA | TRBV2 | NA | CASGDRGTQYF | TGTGCCAGCGGCGATCGGGGGACCCAGTACTTC
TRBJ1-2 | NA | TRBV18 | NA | CASSPLRGDYTF | TGTGCCAGCTCCCCGCTGAGAGGGGACTACACCTTC
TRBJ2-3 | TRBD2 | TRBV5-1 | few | CASSFSGGDVTQYF | TGCGCCAGCAGCTTTAGCGGGGGGGATGTTACGCAGTATTTT
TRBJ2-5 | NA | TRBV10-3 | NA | CAISDPEKQYF | TGTGCCATCAGTGACCCGGAGAAGCAGTACTTC
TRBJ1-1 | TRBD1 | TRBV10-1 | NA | CASSENRGTTEAFF | TGCGCCAGCAGTGAGAACAGGGGAACAACTGAAGCTTTCTTT